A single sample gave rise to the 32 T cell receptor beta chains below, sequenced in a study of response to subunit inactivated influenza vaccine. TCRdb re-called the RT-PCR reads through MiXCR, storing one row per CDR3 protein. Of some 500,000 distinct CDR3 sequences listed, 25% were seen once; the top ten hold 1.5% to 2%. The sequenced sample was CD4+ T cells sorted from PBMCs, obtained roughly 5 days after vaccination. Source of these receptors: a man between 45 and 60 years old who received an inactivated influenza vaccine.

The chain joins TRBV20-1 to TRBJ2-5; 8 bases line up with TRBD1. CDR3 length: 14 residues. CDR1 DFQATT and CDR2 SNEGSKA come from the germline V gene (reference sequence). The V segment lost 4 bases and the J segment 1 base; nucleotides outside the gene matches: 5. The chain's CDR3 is CSANLGQVQETQYF. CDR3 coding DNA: TGCAGTGCTAACTTGGGACAGGTCCAAGAGACCCAGTACTTC.

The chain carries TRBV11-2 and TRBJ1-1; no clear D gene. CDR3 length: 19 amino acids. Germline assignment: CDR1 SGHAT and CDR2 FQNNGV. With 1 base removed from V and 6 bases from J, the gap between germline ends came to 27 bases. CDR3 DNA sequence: TGTGCCAGCAGCTTAGGGGCGTGGCGGTCCCCGGGCCCATCCCCTGAAGCTTTCTTT. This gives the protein CASSLGAWRSPGPSPEAFF. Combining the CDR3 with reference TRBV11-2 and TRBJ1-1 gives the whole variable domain EAGVAQSPRYKIIEKRQSVAFWCNPISGHATLYWYQQILGQGPKLLIQFQNNGVVDDSQLPKDRFSAERLKGVDSTLKIQPAKLEDSAVYLCASSLGAWRSPGPSPEAFFGQGTRLTVV.

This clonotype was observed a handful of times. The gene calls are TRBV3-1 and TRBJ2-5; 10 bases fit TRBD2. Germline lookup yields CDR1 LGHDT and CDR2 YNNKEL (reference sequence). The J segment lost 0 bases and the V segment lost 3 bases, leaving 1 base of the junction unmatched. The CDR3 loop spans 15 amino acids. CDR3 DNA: TGTGCCAGCAGCCATAGCGGGGGGAACCAAGAGACCCAGTACTTC. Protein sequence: CASSHSGGNQETQYF.

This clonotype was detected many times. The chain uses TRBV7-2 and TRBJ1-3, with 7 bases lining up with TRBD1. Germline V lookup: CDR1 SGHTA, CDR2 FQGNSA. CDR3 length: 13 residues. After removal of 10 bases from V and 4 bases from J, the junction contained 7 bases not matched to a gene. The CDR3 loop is CATAGGGGNTIYF. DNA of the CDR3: TGTGCCACCGCTGGAGGGGGCGGAAACACCATATATTTT. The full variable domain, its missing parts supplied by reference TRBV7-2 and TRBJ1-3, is GAGVSQSPSNKVTEKGKDVELRCDPISGHTALYWYRQSLGQGLEFLIYFQGNSAPDKSGLPSDRFSAERTGGSVSTLTIQRTQQEDSAVYLCATAGGGGNTIYFGEGSWLTVV.

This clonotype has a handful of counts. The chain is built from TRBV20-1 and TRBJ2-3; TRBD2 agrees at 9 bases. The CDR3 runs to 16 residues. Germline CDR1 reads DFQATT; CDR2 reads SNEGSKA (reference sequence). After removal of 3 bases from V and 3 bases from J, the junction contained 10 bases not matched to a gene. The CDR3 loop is CSARTLAGRLTDTQYF. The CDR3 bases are TGCAGTGCTAGGACCCTAGCGGGACGGTTAACAGATACGCAGTATTTT.

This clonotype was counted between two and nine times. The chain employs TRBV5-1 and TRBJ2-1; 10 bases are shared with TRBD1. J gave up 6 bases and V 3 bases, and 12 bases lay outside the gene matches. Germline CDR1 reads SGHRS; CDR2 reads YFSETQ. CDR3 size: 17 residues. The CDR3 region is CASSSGTGASRVNEQFF. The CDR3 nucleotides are TGCGCCAGCAGCTCCGGGACAGGGGCATCGAGGGTCAATGAGCAGTTCTTC.

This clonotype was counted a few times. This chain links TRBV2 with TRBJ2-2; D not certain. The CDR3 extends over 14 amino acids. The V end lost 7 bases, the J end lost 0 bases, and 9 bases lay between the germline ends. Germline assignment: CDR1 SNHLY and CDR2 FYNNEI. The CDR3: CASISLTNTGELFF. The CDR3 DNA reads TGTGCCAGCATATCACTCACGAACACCGGGGAGCTGTTTTTT. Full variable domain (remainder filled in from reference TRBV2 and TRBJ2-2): EPEVTQTPSHQVTQMGQEVILRCVPISNHLYFYWYRQILGQKVEFLVSFYNNEISEKSEIFDDQFSVERPDGSNFTLKIRSTKLEDSAMYFCASISLTNTGELFFGEGSRLTVL.

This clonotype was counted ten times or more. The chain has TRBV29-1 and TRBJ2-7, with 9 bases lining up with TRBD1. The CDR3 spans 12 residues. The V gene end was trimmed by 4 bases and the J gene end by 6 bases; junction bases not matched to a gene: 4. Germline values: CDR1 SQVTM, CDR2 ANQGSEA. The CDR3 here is CSVGDRVGEQYF. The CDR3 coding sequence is TGCAGCGTTGGGGACAGGGTTGGCGAGCAGTACTTC.

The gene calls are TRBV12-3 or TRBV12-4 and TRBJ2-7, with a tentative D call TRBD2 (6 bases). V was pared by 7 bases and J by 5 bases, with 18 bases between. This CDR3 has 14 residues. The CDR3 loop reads CASTRRRGKDEQYF. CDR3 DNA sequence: TGTGCCAGCACCCGGCGTCGGGGGAAGGACGAGCAGTACTTC.

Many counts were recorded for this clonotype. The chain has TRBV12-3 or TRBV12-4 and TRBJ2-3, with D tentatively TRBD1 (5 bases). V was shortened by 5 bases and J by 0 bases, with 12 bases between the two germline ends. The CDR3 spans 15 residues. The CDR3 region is CASSHGQTSTDTQYF. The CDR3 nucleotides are TGTGCCAGCAGTCACGGACAAACTAGCACAGATACGCAGTATTTT.

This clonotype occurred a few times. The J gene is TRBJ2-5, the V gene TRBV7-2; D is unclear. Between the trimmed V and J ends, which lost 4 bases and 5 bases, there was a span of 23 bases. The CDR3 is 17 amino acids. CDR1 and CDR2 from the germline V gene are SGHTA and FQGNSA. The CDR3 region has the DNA TGTGCCAGCAGCTCTGAGACCGCCAACAAAAACCCTGAGACCCAGTACTTC. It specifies CASSSETANKNPETQYF.

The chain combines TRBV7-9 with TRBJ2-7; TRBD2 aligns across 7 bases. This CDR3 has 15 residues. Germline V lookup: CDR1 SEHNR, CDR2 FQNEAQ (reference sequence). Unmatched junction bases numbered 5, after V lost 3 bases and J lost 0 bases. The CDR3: CASSFSGGVSYEQYF. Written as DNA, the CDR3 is TGTGCCAGCAGCTTCTCGGGGGGAGTCTCCTACGAGCAGTACTTC. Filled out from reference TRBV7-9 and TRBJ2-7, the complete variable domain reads DTGVSQNPRHKITKRGQNVTFRCDPISEHNRLYWYRQTLGQGPEFLTYFQNEAQLEKSRLLSDRFSAERPKGSFSTLEIQRTEQGDSAMYLCASSFSGGVSYEQYFGPGTRLTVT.

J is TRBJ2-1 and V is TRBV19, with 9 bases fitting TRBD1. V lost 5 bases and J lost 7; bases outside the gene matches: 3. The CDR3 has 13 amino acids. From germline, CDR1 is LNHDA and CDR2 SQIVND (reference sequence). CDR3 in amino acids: CASSWDRENEQFF. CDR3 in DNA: TGTGCCAGTAGTTGGGACAGGGAAAATGAGCAGTTCTTC.

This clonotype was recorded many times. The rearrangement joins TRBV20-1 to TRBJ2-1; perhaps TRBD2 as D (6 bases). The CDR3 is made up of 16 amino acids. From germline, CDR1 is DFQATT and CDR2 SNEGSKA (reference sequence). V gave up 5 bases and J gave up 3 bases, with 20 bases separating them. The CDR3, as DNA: TGCAGTGCTGACACCGATTTAGCGGAGTACTACAATGAGCAGTTCTTC. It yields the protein CSADTDLAEYYNEQFF.

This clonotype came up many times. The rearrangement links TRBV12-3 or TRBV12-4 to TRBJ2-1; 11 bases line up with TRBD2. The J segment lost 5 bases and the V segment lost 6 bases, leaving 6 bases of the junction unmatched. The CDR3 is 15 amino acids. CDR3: CASSIQGLADNEQFF. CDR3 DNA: TGTGCCAGCAGCATTCAGGGACTAGCGGACAATGAGCAGTTCTTC.

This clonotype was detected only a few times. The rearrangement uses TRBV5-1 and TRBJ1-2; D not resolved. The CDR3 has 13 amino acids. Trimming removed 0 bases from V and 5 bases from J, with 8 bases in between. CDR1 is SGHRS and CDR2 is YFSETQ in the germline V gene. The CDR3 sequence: CASSLDGRYGYTF. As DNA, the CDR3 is TGCGCCAGCAGCTTGGATGGGCGATATGGCTACACCTTC.

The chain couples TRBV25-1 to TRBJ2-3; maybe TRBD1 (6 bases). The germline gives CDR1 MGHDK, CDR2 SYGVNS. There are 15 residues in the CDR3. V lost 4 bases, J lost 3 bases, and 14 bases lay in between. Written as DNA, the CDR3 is TGTGCCAGCAGTGGTTTGGGGGCAGGGACAGATACGCAGTATTTT. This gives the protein CASSGLGAGTDTQYF.

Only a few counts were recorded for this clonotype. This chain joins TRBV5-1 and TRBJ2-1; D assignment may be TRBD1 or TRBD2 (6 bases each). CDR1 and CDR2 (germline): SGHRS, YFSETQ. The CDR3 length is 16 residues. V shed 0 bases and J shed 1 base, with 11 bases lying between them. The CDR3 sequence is CASSLGGRGSYNEQFF. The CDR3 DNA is TGCGCCAGCAGCTTGGGGGGGCGGGGTTCCTACAATGAGCAGTTCTTC.

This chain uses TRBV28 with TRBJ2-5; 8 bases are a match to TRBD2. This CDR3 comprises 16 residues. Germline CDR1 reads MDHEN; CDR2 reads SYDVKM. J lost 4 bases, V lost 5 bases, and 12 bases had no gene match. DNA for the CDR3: TGTGCCAGCAGTCCAACTTTCAGCGGGAGCATAGAGACCCAGTACTTC. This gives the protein CASSPTFSGSIETQYF.

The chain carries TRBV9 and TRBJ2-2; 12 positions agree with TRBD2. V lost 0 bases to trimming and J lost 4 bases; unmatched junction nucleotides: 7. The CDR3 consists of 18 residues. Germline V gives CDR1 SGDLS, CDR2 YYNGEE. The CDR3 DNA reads TGTGCCAGCAGCGTAGACCCCGGACTAGCGGGGACCACCGGGGAGCTGTTTTTT. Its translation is CASSVDPGLAGTTGELFF.

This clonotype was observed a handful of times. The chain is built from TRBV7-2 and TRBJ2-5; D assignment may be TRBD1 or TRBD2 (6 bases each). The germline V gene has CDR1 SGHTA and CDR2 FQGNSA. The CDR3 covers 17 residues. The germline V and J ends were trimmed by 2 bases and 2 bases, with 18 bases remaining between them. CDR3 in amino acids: CASSLPTLEGDQETQYF. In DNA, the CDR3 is TGTGCCAGCAGCTTACCGACCTTGGAGGGGGATCAAGAGACCCAGTACTTC. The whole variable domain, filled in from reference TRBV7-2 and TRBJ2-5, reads GAGVSQSPSNKVTEKGKDVELRCDPISGHTALYWYRQSLGQGLEFLIYFQGNSAPDKSGLPSDRFSAERTGGSVSTLTIQRTQQEDSAVYLCASSLPTLEGDQETQYFGPGTRLLVL.

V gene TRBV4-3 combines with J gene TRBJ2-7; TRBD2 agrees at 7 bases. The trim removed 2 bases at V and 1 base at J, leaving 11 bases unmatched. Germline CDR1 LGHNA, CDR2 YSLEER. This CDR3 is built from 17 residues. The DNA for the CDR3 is TGCGCCAGCAGCCAACACTTCGTGACTAGCAGATCCTACGAGCAGTACTTC. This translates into CASSQHFVTSRSYEQYF.

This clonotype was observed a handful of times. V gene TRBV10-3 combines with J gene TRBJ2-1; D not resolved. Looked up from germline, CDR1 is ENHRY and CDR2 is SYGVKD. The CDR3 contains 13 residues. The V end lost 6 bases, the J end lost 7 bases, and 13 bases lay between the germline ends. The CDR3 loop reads CAISSLLGNEQFF. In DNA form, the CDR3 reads TGTGCCATCAGCTCCCTCCTCGGTAATGAGCAGTTCTTC.

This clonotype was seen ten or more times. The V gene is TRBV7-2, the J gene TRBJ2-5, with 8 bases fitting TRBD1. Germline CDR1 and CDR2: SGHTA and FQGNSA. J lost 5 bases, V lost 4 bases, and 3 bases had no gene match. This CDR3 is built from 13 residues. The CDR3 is CASSSGGAETQYF. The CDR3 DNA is TGTGCCAGCAGCTCAGGGGGCGCCGAGACCCAGTACTTC.

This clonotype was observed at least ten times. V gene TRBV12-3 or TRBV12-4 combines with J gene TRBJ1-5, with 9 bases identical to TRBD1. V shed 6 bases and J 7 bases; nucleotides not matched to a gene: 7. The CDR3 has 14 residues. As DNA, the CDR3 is TGTGCCAGCAGCCAGGGACAGGGATACCAGCCCCAGCATTTT. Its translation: CASSQGQGYQPQHF.

CDR3 in amino acids: CASRAEEGSWLLDTQYF. CDR3 coding DNA: TGTGCCAGCAGGGCTGAAGAGGGGTCGTGGTTATTGGATACGCAGTATTTT. The chain combines TRBV12-3 or TRBV12-4 with TRBJ2-3; D might be TRBD1 or TRBD2, each matching 5 bases. The ends were cut back, 6 bases at V and 6 bases at J, with 25 bases in the middle. There are 17 residues in the CDR3.

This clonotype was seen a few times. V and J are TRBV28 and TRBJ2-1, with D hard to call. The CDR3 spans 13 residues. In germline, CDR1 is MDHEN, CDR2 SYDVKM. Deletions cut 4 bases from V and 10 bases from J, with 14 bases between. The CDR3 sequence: CASSSPPNREQFF. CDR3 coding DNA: TGTGCCAGCAGTTCCCCCCCGAATCGGGAGCAGTTCTTC. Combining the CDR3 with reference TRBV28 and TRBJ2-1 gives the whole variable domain DVKVTQSSRYLVKRTGEKVFLECVQDMDHENMFWYRQDPGLGLRLIYFSYDVKMKEKGDIPEGYSVSREKKERFSLILESASTNQTSMYLCASSSPPNREQFFGPGTRLTVL.

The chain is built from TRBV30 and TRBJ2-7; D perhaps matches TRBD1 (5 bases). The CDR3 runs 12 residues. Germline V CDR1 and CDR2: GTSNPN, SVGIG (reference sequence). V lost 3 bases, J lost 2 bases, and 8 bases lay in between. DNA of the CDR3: TGTGCCTGGAGCACAGGAGCCTACGAGCAGTACTTC. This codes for CAWSTGAYEQYF.

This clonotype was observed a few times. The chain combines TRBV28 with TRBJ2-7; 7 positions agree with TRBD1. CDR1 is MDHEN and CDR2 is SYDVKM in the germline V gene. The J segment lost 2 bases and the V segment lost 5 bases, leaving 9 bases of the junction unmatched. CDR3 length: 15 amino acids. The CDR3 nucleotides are TGTGCCAGCAGTCCACCGGACAGGCCACCCTACGAGCAGTACTTC. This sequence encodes CASSPPDRPPYEQYF.

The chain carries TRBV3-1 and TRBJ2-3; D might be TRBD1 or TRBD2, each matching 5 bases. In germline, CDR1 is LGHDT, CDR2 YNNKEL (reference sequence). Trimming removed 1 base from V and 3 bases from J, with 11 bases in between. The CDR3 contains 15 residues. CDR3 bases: TGTGCCAGCAGCCAAGTTCGGGGCGGGACAGATACGCAGTATTTT. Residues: CASSQVRGGTDTQYF.

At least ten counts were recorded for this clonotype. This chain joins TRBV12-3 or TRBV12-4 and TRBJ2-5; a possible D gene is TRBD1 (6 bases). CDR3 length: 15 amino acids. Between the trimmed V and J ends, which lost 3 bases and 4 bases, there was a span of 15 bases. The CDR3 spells CASSLRGIGRETQYF. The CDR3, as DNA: TGTGCCAGCAGTTTGAGGGGGATCGGTCGAGAGACCCAGTACTTC.

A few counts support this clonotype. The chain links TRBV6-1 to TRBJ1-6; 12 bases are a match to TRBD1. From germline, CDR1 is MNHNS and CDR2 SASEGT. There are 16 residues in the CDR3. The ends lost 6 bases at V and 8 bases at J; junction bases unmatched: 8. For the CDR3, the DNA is TGTGCCAGCAGACCCGGGACAGGGGGCAATCATTCACCCCTCCACTTT. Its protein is CASRPGTGGNHSPLHF.